This entry is about one T cell receptor beta chain. Its antigen remains unknown. The germline V and J ends were trimmed by 4 bases and 0 bases, with 13 bases remaining between them. Per the germline V gene, CDR1 is MDHEN and CDR2 is SYDVKM. The CDR3 is made up of 16 amino acids. PCR primers comprised 60 Vbeta and 13 Jbeta primers. Assay used: immunoSEQ multiplex PCR; TCRdb lists only in-frame clones, some missing. The sample lists more than 130,000 clones, about 80% occurring once. This entry is derived from a study of cytomegalovirus exposure and HLA in healthy donors. Findings of the study overall: An analysis that was carried out later associated fewer than 20,000 TCR beta sequences with HLA alleles at 0.05 false discovery rate. Among donors in an Asian-associated ancestry cluster, a later analysis reportedly found fewer N-insertions than the roughly 680-donor mean.

The TCR sequence derives from a young man in good health and CMV-seronegative. The V gene is TRBV28, the J gene TRBJ1-3; unclear D gene. The sequencing sample was made of PBMCs. The CDR3 reads CASSSPTPSSGNTIYF. CDR3 nucleotide sequence: TGTGCCAGCAGTTCCCCCACGCCCAGCTCTGGAAACACCATATATTTT.